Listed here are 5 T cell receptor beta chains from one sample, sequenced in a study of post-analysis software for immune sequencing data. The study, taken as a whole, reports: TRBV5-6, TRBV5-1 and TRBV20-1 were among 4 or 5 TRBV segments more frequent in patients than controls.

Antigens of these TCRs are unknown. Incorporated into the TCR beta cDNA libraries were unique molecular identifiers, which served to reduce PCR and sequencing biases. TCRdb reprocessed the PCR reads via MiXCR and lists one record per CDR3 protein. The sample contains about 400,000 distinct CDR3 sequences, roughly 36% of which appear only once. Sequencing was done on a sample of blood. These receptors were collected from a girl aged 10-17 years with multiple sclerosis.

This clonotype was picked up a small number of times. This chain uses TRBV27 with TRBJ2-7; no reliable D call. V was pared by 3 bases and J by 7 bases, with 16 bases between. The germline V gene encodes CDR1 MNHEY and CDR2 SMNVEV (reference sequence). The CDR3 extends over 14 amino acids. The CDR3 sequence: CASSFSNDLAEQYF. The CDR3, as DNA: TGTGCCAGCAGTTTTTCTAACGACTTGGCAGAGCAGTACTTC.

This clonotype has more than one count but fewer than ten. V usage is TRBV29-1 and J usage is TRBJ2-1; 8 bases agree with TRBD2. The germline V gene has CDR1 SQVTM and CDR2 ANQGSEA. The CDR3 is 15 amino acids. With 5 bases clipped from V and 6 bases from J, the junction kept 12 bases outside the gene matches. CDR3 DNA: TGCAGCGTTCCCGGACGGGAGGGGGTCCCCAATGAGCAGTTCTTC. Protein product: CSVPGREGVPNEQFF.

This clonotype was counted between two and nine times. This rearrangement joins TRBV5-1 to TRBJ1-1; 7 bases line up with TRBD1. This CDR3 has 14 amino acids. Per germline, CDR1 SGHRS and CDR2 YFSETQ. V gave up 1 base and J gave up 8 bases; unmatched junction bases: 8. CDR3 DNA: TGCGCCAGCAGCTTGTGGCAGGGGGAGCACGAAGCTTTCTTT. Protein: CASSLWQGEHEAFF.

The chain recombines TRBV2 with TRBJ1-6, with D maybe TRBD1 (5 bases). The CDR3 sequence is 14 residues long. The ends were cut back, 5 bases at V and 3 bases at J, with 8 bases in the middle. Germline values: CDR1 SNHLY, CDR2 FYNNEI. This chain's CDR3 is CASSRQNYNSPLHF. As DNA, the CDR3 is TGTGCCAGCAGTCGACAGAACTATAATTCACCCCTCCACTTT.

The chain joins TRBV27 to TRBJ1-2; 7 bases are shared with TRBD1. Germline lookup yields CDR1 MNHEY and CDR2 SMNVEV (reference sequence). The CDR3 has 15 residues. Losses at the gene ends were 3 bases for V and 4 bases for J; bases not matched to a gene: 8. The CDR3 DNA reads TGTGCCAGCAGTTTCCGGGACAGACCAATCTATGGCTACACCTTC. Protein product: CASSFRDRPIYGYTF.